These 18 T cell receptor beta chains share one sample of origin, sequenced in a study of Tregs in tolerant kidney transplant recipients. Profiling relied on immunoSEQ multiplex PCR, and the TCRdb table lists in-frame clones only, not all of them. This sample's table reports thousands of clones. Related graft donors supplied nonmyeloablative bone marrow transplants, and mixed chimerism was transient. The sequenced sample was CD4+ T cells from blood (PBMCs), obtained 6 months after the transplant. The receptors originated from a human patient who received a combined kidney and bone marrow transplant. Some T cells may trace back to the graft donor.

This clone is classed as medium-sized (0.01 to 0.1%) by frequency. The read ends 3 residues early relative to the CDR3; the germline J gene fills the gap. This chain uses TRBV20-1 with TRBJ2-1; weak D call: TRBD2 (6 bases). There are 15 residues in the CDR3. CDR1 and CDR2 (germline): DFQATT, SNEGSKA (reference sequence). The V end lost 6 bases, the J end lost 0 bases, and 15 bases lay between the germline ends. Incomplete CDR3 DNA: TGCAGTGCAACACCGGGACTGGCCTCCTACAATGAG. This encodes CSATPGLASYNE. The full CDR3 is CSATPGLASYNEQFF.

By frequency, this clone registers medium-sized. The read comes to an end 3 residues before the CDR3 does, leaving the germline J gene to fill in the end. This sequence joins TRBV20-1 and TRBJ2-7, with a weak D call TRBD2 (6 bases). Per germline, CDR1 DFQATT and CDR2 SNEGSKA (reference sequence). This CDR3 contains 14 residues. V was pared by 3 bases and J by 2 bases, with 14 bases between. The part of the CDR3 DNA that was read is TGCAGTGCTAGTAGGAGGGGAAGCCCCTACGAG. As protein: CSASRRGSPYE. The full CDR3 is CSASRRGSPYEQYF.

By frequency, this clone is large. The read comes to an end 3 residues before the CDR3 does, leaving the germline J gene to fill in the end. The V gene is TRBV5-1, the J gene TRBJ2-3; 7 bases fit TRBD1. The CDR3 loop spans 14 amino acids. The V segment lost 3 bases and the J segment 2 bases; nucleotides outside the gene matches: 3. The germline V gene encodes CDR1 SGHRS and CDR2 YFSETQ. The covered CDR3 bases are TGCGCCAGCAGCTACAGGGGTCCCACAGATACG. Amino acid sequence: CASSYRGPTDT. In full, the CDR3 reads CASSYRGPTDTQYF.

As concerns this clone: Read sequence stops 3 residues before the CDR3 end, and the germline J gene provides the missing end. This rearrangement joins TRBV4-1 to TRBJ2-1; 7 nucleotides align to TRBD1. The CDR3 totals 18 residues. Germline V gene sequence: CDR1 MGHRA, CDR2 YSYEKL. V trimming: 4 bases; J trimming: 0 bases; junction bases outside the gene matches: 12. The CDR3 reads CASSLLRDSPSSYNEQFF. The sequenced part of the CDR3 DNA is TGCGCCAGCAGCCTTCTCCGGGACAGCCCTAGCTCCTACAATGAG.

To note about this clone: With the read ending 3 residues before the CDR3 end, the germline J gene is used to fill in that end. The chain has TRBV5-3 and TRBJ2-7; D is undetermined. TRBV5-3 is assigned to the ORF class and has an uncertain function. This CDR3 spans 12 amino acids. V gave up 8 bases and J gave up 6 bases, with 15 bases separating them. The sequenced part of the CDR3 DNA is TGTGCCAGCCTCCTGTCTGTACTCGAG. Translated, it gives CASLLSVLE. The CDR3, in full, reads CASLLSVLEQYF.

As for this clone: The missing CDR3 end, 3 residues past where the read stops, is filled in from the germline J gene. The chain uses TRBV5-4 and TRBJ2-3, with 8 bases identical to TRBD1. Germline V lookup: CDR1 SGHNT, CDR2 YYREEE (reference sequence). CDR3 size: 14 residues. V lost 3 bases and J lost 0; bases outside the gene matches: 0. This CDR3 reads CASSWDRSTDTQYF. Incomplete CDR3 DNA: TGTGCCAGCAGCTGGGACAGGAGCACAGATACG.

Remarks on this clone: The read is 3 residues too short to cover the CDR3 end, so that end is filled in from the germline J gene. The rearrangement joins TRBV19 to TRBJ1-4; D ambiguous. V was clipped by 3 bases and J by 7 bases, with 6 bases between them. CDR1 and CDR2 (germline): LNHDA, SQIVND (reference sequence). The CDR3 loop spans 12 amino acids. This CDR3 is CASSIAGEKLFF. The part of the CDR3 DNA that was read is TGTGCCAGTAGTATTGCGGGTGAAAAA.

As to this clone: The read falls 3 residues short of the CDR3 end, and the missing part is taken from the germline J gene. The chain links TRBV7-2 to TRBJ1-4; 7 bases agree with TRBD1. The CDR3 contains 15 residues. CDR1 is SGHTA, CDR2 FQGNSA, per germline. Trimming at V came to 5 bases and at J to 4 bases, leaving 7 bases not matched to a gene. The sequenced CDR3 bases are TGTGCCAGCAGCCTCTACCGGGACAGTAATGAAAAA. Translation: CASSLYRDSNEK. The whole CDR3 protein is CASSLYRDSNEKLFF.

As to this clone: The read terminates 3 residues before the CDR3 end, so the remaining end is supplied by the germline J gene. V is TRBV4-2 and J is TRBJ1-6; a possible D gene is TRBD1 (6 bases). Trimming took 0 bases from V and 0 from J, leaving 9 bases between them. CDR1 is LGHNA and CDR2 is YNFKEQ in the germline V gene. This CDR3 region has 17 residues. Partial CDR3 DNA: TGTGCCAGCAGCCAAGATCAGGGGAGCTCCTATAATTCACCC. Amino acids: CASSQDQGSSYNSP. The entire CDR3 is CASSQDQGSSYNSPLHF.

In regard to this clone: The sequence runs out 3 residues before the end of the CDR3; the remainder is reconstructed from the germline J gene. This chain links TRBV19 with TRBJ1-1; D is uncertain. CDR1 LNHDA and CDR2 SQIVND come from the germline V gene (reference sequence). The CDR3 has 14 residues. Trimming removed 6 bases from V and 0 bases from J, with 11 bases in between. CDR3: CASRQTTLNTEAFF. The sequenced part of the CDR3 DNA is TGTGCCAGTAGACAGACAACGTTGAACACTGAA.

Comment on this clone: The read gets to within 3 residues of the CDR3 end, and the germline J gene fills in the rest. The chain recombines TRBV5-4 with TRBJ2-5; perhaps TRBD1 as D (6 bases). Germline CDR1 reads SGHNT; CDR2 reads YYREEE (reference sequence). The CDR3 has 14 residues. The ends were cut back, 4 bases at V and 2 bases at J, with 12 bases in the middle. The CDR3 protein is CASSIPGQQETQYF. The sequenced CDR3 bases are TGTGCCAGCAGCATCCCCGGACAGCAAGAGACC.

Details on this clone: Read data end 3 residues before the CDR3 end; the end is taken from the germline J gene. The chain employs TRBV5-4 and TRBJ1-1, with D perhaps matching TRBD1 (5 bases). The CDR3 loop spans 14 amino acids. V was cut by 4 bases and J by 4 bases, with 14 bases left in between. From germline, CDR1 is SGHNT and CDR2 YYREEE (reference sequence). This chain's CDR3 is CASSPRTGGTEAFF. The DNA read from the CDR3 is TGTGCCAGCAGCCCCCGGACGGGGGGCACTGAA.

CDR3 DNA, as far as it was read: TGCGCCAGCAGCCCAACCGGGACAGGGCCTGAAAAA. Encoded protein: CASSPTGTGPEK. The entire CDR3 reads CASSPTGTGPEKLFF. The chain combines TRBV5-1 with TRBJ1-4; 9 nucleotides agree with TRBD1. The sequence runs out 3 residues before the end of the CDR3; the remainder is reconstructed from the germline J gene. Germline V CDR1 and CDR2: SGHRS, YFSETQ. The CDR3 spans 15 residues. The V and J ends lost 4 bases and 7 bases, in that order; junction bases with no gene match: 8.

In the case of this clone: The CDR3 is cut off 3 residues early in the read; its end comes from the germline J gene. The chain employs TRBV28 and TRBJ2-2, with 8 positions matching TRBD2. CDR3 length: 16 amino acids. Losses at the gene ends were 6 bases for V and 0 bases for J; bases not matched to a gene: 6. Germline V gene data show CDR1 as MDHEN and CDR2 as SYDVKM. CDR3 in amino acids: CASSISGKSNTGELFF. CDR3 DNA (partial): TGTGCCAGCAGCATTAGCGGGAAGTCGAACACCGGGGAG. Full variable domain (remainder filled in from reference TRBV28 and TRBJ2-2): DVKVTQSSRYLVKRTGEKVFLECVQDMDHENMFWYRQDPGLGLRLIYFSYDVKMKEKGDIPEGYSVSREKKERFSLILESASTNQTSMYLCASSISGKSNTGELFFGEGSRLTVL.

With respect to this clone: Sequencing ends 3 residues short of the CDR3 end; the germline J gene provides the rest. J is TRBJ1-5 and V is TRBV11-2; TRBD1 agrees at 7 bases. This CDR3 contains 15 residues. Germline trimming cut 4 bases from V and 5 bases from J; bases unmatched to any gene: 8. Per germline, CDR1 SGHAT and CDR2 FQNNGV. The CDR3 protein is CASSSRDRVDQPQHF. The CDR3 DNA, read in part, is TGTGCCAGCAGCTCACGAGACAGGGTAGATCAGCCC.

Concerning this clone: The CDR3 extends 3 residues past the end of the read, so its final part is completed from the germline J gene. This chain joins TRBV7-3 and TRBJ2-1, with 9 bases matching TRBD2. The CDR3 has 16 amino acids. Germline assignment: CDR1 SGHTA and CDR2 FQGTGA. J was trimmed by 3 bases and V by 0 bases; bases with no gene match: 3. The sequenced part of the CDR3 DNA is TGTGCCAGCAGCTTAACGGCACTAGCGGGCTACAATGAG. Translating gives CASSLTALAGYNE. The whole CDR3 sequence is CASSLTALAGYNEQFF.

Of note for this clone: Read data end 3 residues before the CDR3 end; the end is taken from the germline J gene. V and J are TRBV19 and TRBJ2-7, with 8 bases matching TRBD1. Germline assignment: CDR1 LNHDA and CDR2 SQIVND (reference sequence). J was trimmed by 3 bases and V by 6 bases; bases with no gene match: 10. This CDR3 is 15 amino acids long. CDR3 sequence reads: CASRWAGQESYEQYF. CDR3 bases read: TGTGCCAGTAGATGGGCGGGACAGGAGAGCTACGAG.

The CDR3 DNA, read in part, is TGCAGCGTAGACAGGGCTGCGGAA. It yields the protein CSVDRAAE. In full, the CDR3 reads CSVDRAAEAFF. V is TRBV29-1 and J is TRBJ1-1, with TRBD1 matching over 7 bases. Sequencing ends 3 residues short of the CDR3 end; the germline J gene provides the rest. The germline V gene encodes CDR1 SQVTM and CDR2 ANQGSEA. The CDR3 spans 11 residues.